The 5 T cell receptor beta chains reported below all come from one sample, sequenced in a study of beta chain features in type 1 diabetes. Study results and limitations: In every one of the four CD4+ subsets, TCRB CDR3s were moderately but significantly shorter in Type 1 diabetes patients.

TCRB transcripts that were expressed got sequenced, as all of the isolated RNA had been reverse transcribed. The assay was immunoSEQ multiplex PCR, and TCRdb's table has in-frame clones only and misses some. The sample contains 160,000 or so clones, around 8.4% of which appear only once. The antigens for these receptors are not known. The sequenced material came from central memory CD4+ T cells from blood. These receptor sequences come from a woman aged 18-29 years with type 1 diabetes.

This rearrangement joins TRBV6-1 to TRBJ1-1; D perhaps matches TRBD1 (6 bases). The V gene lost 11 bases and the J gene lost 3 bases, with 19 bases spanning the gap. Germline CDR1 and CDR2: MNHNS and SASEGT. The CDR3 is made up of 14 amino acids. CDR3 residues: CAALSRAGDTEAFF. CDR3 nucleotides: TGTGCCGCCTTGAGCAGGGCAGGGGACACTGAAGCTTTCTTT.

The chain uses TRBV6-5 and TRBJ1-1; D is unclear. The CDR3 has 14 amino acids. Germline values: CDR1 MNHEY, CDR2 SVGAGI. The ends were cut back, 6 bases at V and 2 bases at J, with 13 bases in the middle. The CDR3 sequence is CASSIGRGNTEAFF. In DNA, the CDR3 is TGTGCCAGCAGCATCGGACGGGGAAACACTGAAGCTTTCTTT.

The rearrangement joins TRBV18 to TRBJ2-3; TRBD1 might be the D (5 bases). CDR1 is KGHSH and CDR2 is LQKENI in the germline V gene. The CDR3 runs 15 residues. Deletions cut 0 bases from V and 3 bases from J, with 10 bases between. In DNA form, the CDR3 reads TGTGCCAGCTCACCACCGGCAGGGATGACAGATACGCAGTATTTT. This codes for CASSPPAGMTDTQYF.

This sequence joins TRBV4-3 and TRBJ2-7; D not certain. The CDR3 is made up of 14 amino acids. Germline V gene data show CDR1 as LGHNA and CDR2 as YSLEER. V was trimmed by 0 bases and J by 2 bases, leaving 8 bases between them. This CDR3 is CASSQEVAAYEQYF. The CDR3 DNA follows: TGCGCCAGCAGCCAAGAAGTGGCAGCCTACGAGCAGTACTTC.

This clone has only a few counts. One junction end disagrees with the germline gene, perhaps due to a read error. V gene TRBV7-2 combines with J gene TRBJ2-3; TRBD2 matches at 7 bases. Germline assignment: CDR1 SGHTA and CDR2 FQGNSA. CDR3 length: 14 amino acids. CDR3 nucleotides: TGTGCCAGCAGCTTAGCGGGGGGGTCCGCGAGTGGGGATTTT. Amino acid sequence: CASSLAGGSASGDF.